The T cell receptor beta chain described here comes from a study of blood T cell repertoires in COVID-19. In the study overall: Material from acute and convalescent COVID-19 was sourced from the United States, Italy and Spain. T cells, B-cell-depleted T cells, or PBMCs supplied cDNA or gDNA.

The CDR3 contains 14 residues. Trimming removed 7 bases from V and 5 bases from J; junction bases left unmatched: 5. CDR1 is MNHEY, CDR2 SMNVEV, per germline (reference sequence). Original processing notes: For nucleated cells, counts were estimated from reference gene primer amplification. Generated by immunoSEQ multiplex PCR, the TCRdb table keeps only in-frame clones and is missing some. V, J and clone size were drawn from that table, and D and trimming were deduced from the DNA. This table holds 250,000 to 300,000 clones, 88% found once. Seattle cases were enrolled at active infection and followed longitudinally.

The chain couples TRBV27 to TRBJ1-4, with TRBD1 matching over 9 bases. Sequencing used peripheral blood. This TCR came from a woman aged 25-40 years with COVID-19, enrolled during active disease. The CDR3 bases are TGTGCCAGCAAAACCGGGACAGGGAATGAAAAACTGTTTTTT. Residues: CASKTGTGNEKLFF. Based on the CDR3 plus reference TRBV27 and TRBJ1-4, the full variable domain is EAQVTQNPRYLITVTGKKLTVTCSQNMNHEYMSWYRQDPGLGLRQIYYSMNVEVTDKGDVPEGYKVSRKEKRNFPLILESPSPNQTSLYFCASKTGTGNEKLFFGSGTQLSVL.